Reported below is one T cell receptor beta chain. Its antigen remains unidentified. CDR3 size: 17 residues. With 4 bases clipped from V and 5 bases from J, the junction kept 13 bases outside the gene matches. The germline CDR1 and CDR2 sequences are SGHDT and YYEEEE. The method was immunoSEQ multiplex PCR; TCRdb's version includes in-frame clones alone and lacks a portion of them. The table shows 50,000 to 70,000 clones, with around 83% occurring only once. This sample was taken from a study of a mutant IDH1 vaccine in newly diagnosed glioma. Study information: Treated patients had a mean age of roughly 40 years and an approximately 62% male, 37.5% female split.

Noted time point: week 47, end of study. Topical imiquimod accompanied each vaccine dose, which consisted of 300 ug of mutant IDH1 20-mer peptide. The input for sequencing was PBMCs, taken from a glioma patient whose treatment included an IDH1 peptide vaccine. This receptor was taken from a woman between 45 and 65 years old with glioma. The V and J genes are TRBV5-6 and TRBJ2-7, with 12 nucleotides matching TRBD2. This chain's CDR3 is CASSRWLAGGPVNEQYF. CDR3 nucleotides: TGTGCCAGCAGCCGGTGGCTAGCGGGGGGGCCGGTGAACGAGCAGTACTTC.